The 7 T cell receptor beta chains given below trace back to one sample, sequenced in a study of T cells in localized non-small cell lung cancer (dated by TCRdb to 2020 to 2022). The library was built by means of the immunoSEQ multiplex PCR assay. TCRdb obtained this table from immuneACCESS and retained in-frame rearrangements with V and J assigned. These tables miss some clones; where compared with another copy, unresolved V genes account for less than half of the shortfall, and the remainder is unexplained. The sample table shows 1,300 to 1,500 clones, and around 17% are seen once. The ten largest clones add up to over 10% of the sample. Sequences were derived from normal lung tissue next to the tumor, sampled before any cancer treatment. Receptors were obtained from a female donor of 60 years or more with stage II lung adenocarcinoma.

J is TRBJ1-1 and V is TRBV18, with 7 bases matching TRBD1. The germline V gene has CDR1 KGHSH and CDR2 LQKENI. The CDR3 has 13 residues. With V trimmed by 6 bases and J by 2 bases, 3 bases remained unmatched. This CDR3 is CASSRQGNTEAFF. In nucleotides, the CDR3 is TGTGCCAGCTCGCGACAGGGTAACACTGAAGCTTTCTTT.

The gene calls are TRBV19 and TRBJ2-1; TRBD2 is a possible D gene (5 bases). The CDR3 consists of 14 residues. V shed 10 bases and J shed 7 bases, with 20 bases lying between them. Per the germline V gene, CDR1 is LNHDA and CDR2 is SQIVND (reference sequence). This CDR3 is CATTDRTRRNEQFF. The DNA of the CDR3 is TGTGCCACGACGGACCGGACCCGGAGGAATGAGCAGTTCTTC.

This clone was seen more than once but under ten times. J is TRBJ2-7 and V is TRBV11-3, with 8 bases identical to TRBD1. The V segment lost 0 bases and the J segment 2 bases; nucleotides outside the gene matches: 3. The CDR3 covers 15 residues. In germline, CDR1 is SGHNT, CDR2 YENEEA. The chain's CDR3 is CASSLEGQGPYEQYF. DNA for the CDR3: TGTGCCAGCAGCTTAGAAGGACAGGGTCCCTACGAGCAGTACTTC. The variable domain in full, with the rest retrieved from reference TRBV11-3 and TRBJ2-7, is EAGVVQSPRYKIIEKKQPVAFWCNPISGHNTLYWYLQNLGQGPELLIRYENEEAVDDSQLPKDRFSAERLKGVDSTLKIQPAELGDSAVYLCASSLEGQGPYEQYFGPGTRLTVT.

V is TRBV11-3 and J is TRBJ2-1; D is perhaps TRBD2 (6 bases). Per the germline V gene, CDR1 is SGHNT and CDR2 is YENEEA. V lost 0 bases, J lost 3 bases, and 18 bases lay in between. This CDR3 region has 18 residues. DNA for the CDR3: TGTGCCAGCAGCTTAGAAGATCTTCGGGGGTTAGGCTACAATGAGCAGTTCTTC. This gives the protein CASSLEDLRGLGYNEQFF.

This clone was recorded a few times. The chain couples TRBV9 to TRBJ1-3; D is undetermined. Trimming took off 3 bases at V and 5 bases at J, with 15 bases between the two ends. Germline V gene sequence: CDR1 SGDLS, CDR2 YYNGEE. CDR3 length equals 15 residues. The CDR3 reads CASSARPSNRNTIYF. CDR3 sequence (DNA): TGTGCCAGCAGCGCCCGACCCTCCAACAGAAACACCATATATTTT. Supplemented by reference TRBV9 and TRBJ1-3, the full variable domain reads DSGVTQTPKHLITATGQRVTLRCSPRSGDLSVYWYQQSLDQGLQFLIQYYNGEERAKGNILERFSAQQFPDLHSELNLSSLELGDSALYFCASSARPSNRNTIYFGEGSWLTVV.

CDR3 DNA sequence: TGTGCCAGCAAAAGAGAAGGGTCGAGCAAATCACCCCTCCACTTT. Protein product: CASKREGSSKSPLHF. V usage is TRBV12-5 and J usage is TRBJ1-6; D unresolved. This CDR3 comprises 15 residues. Germline CDR1 reads LGHNT; CDR2 reads FRNRAP. Using reference TRBV12-5 and TRBJ1-6 for the parts outside the CDR3, the full variable domain is DARVTQTPRHKVTEMGQEVTMRCQPILGHNTVFWYRQTMMQGLELLAYFRNRAPLDDSGMPKDRFSAEMPDATLATLKIQPSEPRDSAVYFCASKREGSSKSPLHFGNGTRLTVT.

This clone was picked up a small number of times. V and J are TRBV9 and TRBJ2-5, with D tentatively TRBD1 or TRBD2 (5 bases each). The CDR3 sequence is 14 residues long. Trimming took 3 bases from V and 3 from J, leaving 12 bases between them. The germline V gene has CDR1 SGDLS and CDR2 YYNGEE. The CDR3 bases are TGTGCCAGCAGCGGGGGACGATGGGAAGAGACCCAGTACTTC. This encodes CASSGGRWEETQYF.